This T cell receptor (beta chain) was sequenced during a study of T cells in Graves' hyperthyroidism and ophthalmopathy. RNA transcripts served as the template for amplifying TCR beta CDR3 regions. TCR CDR3 regions were first amplified by RT-PCR with HTBI primers. TCRdb redid the calling of the multiplex PCR reads with MiXCR, one entry per CDR3 protein. The sample comprises 300,000 to 500,000 distinct CDR3 sequences, about an eighth of which are singletons, and approximately 27% rests with the top ten. The V gene's germline CDR1 is MNHEY and CDR2 SVGEGT. Trimming removed 6 bases at V and 3 bases at J, with 16 bases between. This CDR3 contains 15 residues.

The chain carries TRBV6-2 or TRBV6-3 and TRBJ2-3; D is undetermined. This sequence was found in a man between 45 and 60 years old with Graves' ophthalmopathy. Sequencing was done on a sample of blood. CDR3 DNA sequence: TGTGCCAGCAGATTCGGGCAGGTACTAACAGATACGCAGTATTTT. Translated, it gives CASRFGQVLTDTQYF.